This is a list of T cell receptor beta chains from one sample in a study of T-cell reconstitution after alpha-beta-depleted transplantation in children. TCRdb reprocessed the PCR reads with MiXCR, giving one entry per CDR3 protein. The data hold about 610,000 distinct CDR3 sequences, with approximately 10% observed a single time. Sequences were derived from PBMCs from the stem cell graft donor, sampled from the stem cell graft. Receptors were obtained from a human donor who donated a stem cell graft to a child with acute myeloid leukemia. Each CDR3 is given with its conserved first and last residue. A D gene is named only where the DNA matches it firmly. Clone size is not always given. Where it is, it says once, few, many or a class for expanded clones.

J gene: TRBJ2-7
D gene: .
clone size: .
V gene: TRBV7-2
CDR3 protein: CASSTGGGFYEQYF
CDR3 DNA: TGTGCCAGCAGCACTGGGGGGGGCTTCTACGAGCAGTACTTC

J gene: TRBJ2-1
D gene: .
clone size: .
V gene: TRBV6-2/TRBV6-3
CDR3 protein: CASRRVGEQFF
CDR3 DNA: TGTGCCAGCAGGAGGGTTGGTGAGCAGTTCTTC

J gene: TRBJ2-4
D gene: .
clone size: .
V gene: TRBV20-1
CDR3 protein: CSARDSARGLAKNIQYF
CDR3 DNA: TGCAGTGCTAGAGACTCTGCCCGGGGCCTAGCCAAAAACATTCAGTACTTC

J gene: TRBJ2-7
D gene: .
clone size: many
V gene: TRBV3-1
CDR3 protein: CASSQNGEENEQYF
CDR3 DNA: TGTGCCAGCAGCCAAAATGGGGAGGAAAACGAGCAGTACTTC

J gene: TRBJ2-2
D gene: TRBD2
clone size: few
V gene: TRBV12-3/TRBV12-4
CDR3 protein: CASRRREGTGELFF
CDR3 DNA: TGTGCCAGCAGGAGGCGGGAGGGCACCGGGGAGCTGTTTTTT

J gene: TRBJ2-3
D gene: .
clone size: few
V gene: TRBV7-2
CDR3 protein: CASSLEHGSGDTQYF
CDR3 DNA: TGTGCCAGCAGCTTAGAACACGGGAGTGGAGATACGCAGTATTTT

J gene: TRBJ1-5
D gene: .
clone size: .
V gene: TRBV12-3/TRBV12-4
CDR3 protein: CASSLGEGRQPQHF
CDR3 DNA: TGTGCCAGCAGTTTGGGGGAGGGACGTCAGCCCCAGCATTTT

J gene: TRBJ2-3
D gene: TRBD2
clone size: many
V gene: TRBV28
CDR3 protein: CAGGGQFYTQYF
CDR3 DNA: TGTGCCGGGGGGGGTCAGTTCTATACGCAGTATTTT

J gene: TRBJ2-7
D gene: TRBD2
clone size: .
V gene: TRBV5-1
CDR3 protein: CASSLDTSGMGEQYF
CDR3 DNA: TGCGCCAGCAGCTTGGATACTAGCGGGATGGGCGAGCAGTACTTC

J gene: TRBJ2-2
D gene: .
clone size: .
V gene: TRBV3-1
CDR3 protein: CASSQDPRSGELFF
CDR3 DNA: TGTGCCAGCAGCCAAGATCCGCGATCCGGGGAGCTGTTTTTT

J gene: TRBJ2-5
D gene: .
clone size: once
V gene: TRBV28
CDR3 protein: CASSFSGGATQYF
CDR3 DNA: TGTGCCAGCAGTTTTTCGGGCGGCGCGACCCAGTACTTC

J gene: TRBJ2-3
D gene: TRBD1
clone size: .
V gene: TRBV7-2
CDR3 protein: CASSLVRQGPLDF
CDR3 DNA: TGTGCCAGCAGCTTAGTTCGACAGGGCCCCCTAGATTTT

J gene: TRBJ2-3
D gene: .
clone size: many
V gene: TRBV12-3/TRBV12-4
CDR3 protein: CASSLITGGRPHTDTQYF
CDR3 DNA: TGTGCCAGCAGTCTCATCACGGGGGGCCGACCTCACACAGATACGCAGTATTTT

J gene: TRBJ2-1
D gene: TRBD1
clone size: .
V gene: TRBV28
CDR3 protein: CASSTPGQEYNEQFF
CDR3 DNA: TGTGCCAGCAGCACCCCGGGACAGGAATACAATGAGCAGTTCTTC

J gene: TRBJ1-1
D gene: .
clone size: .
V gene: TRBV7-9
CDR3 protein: CASSTDGTEAFF
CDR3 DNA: TGTGCCAGCAGCACCGACGGCACTGAAGCTTTCTTT

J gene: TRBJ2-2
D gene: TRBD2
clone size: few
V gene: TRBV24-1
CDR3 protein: CATSPRGGPNTGELFF
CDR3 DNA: TGTGCCACCAGTCCTAGGGGAGGGCCGAACACCGGGGAGCTGTTTTTT

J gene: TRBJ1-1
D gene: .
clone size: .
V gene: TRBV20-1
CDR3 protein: CSATRPGNTEAFF
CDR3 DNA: TGCAGTGCTACAAGACCAGGGAACACTGAAGCTTTCTTT

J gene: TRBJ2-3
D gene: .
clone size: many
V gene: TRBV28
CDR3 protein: CASSEDPAADTQYF
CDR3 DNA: TGTGCCAGCAGCGAAGACCCAGCAGCAGATACGCAGTATTTT

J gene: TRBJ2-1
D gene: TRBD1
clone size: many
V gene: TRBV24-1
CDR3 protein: CATSDFTPGQGNGEQFF
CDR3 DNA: TGTGCCACCAGTGATTTTACCCCGGGACAGGGTAACGGTGAGCAGTTCTTC

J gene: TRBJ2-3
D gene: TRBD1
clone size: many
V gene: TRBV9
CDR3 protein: CASSVTGAWTDTQYF
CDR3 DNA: TGTGCCAGCAGCGTAACAGGGGCATGGACAGATACGCAGTATTTT

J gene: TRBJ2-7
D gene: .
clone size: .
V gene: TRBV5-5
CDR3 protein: CASSSSDSYEQYF
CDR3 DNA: TGTGCCAGCAGCTCCTCGGACTCCTACGAGCAGTACTTC

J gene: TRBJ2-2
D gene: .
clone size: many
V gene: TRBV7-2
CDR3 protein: CASSLYAVTANTGELFF
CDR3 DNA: TGTGCCAGCAGCTTATACGCAGTCACTGCGAACACCGGGGAGCTGTTTTTT

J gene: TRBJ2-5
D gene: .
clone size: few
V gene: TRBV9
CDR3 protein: CASSVRQGSLETQYF
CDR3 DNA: TGTGCCAGCAGCGTACGGCAGGGAAGCTTGGAGACCCAGTACTTC

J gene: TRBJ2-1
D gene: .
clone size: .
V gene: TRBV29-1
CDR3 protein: CSVEGGGLF
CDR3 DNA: TGCAGCGTTGAAGGAGGAGGACTGTTC